Listed below are T cell receptor beta chains from one sample, sequenced in a study of cytomegalovirus exposure and HLA in healthy donors. Sequenced by immunoSEQ multiplex PCR; TCRdb stores in-frame clones only, minus some. The profile shows around 100,000 clones, roughly 70% of them singletons. Sequencing input: PBMCs. The source is a man between 40 and 49 years old in good health and CMV-seropositive. CDR3s include the opening cysteine and the closing phenylalanine or tryptophan. A D gene is named only where the DNA matches it firmly. Not all rows give a size; the values are once, few, many and, for expanded clones, a class.

v_call: TRBV28; clone_size: -; j_call: TRBJ1-2; d_call: -; cdr3_nt: TGTGCCAGCAGTTTCTCCCACTATGGCTACACCTTC; cdr3_aa: CASSFSHYGYTF
v_call: TRBV19; clone_size: -; j_call: TRBJ1-4; d_call: -; cdr3_nt: TGTGCCAGTAGCCTCTTTAGGGGATATGAAAAACTGTTTTTT; cdr3_aa: CASSLFRGYEKLFF
v_call: TRBV7-8; clone_size: -; j_call: TRBJ2-3; d_call: -; cdr3_nt: TGTGCCAGCAGCGCGCGACTAGTTTCAGATACGCAGTATTTT; cdr3_aa: CASSARLVSDTQYF
v_call: TRBV11-2; clone_size: -; j_call: TRBJ2-3; d_call: -; cdr3_nt: TGTGCCAGCAGCCCCGGGACTAGCACAGATACGCAGTATTTT; cdr3_aa: CASSPGTSTDTQYF
v_call: TRBV19; clone_size: -; j_call: TRBJ2-1; d_call: TRBD2; cdr3_nt: TGTGCCACCCAATGGGCTAGCGGGGGGAATGAGCAGTTCTTC; cdr3_aa: CATQWASGGNEQFF
v_call: TRBV5-1; clone_size: -; j_call: TRBJ2-1; d_call: -; cdr3_nt: TGCGCCAGCAGCGCCGGGACTCAGAGCTCCTACAATGAGCAGTTCTTC; cdr3_aa: CASSAGTQSSYNEQFF
v_call: TRBV27; clone_size: -; j_call: TRBJ1-5; d_call: TRBD1; cdr3_nt: TGTGCCAGCAGTCTCGGGACAGGGAGGGAGCCCCAGCATTTT; cdr3_aa: CASSLGTGREPQHF
v_call: TRBV6-5; clone_size: -; j_call: TRBJ1-1; d_call: -; cdr3_nt: TGTGCCAGCAGTTACGGCAGGGAAGCTTTCTTT; cdr3_aa: CASSYGREAFF
v_call: TRBV9; clone_size: -; j_call: TRBJ2-1; d_call: -; cdr3_nt: TGTGCCAGCAGCGTATTAACTACCGAGGGTCCTGAGCAGTTCTTC; cdr3_aa: CASSVLTTEGPEQFF
v_call: TRBV7-9; clone_size: -; j_call: TRBJ2-1; d_call: -; cdr3_nt: TGTGCCAGCAGCTTCGACCAGGGATACAATGAGCAGTTCTTC; cdr3_aa: CASSFDQGYNEQFF
v_call: TRBV5-4; clone_size: few; j_call: TRBJ2-7; d_call: -; cdr3_nt: TGTGCCAGCAGCTTGCCGGGAGCAGCTTACGAGCAGTACTTC; cdr3_aa: CASSLPGAAYEQYF
v_call: TRBV6-5; clone_size: -; j_call: TRBJ2-7; d_call: TRBD2; cdr3_nt: TGTGCCAGCAGCCTCCTAGCGGGATTCTCCTACGAGCAGTACTTC; cdr3_aa: CASSLLAGFSYEQYF
v_call: TRBV4-1; clone_size: -; j_call: TRBJ2-1; d_call: TRBD2; cdr3_nt: TGCGCCAGCAGCCAAGTGGGACTAGCGGGAGGTGAGCAGTTCTTC; cdr3_aa: CASSQVGLAGGEQFF
v_call: TRBV10-3; clone_size: -; j_call: TRBJ2-3; d_call: -; cdr3_nt: TGTGCCATCAGTGAGTCGAGTGTGTTCAGCACAGATACGCAGTATTTT; cdr3_aa: CAISESSVFSTDTQYF
v_call: TRBV7-9; clone_size: few; j_call: TRBJ1-1; d_call: TRBD1; cdr3_nt: TGTGCCAGCAGCCAGGGGGACATACGGAACACTGAAGCTTTCTTT; cdr3_aa: CASSQGDIRNTEAFF
v_call: TRBV10-3; clone_size: few; j_call: TRBJ1-1; d_call: -; cdr3_nt: TGTGCCATCAGTGAGCAAACAGCGAACACTGAAGCTTTCTTT; cdr3_aa: CAISEQTANTEAFF
v_call: TRBV28; clone_size: -; j_call: TRBJ1-4; d_call: TRBD1; cdr3_nt: TGTGCCAGCAGTCGAACCTTACAGGGGGCATATGAAAAACTGTTTTTT; cdr3_aa: CASSRTLQGAYEKLFF
v_call: TRBV29-1; clone_size: -; j_call: TRBJ2-1; d_call: TRBD2; cdr3_nt: TGCAGCGTCCCCTGGAGGGAGCGGGAGTCCCAGAATGAGCAGTTCTTC; cdr3_aa: CSVPWRERESQNEQFF
v_call: TRBV19; clone_size: -; j_call: TRBJ2-7; d_call: TRBD1; cdr3_nt: TGTGCCAGTAGTATTACAGGGGGCAGTTACGAGCAGTACTTC; cdr3_aa: CASSITGGSYEQYF
v_call: TRBV4-1; clone_size: few; j_call: TRBJ2-7; d_call: TRBD2; cdr3_nt: TGCGCCAGCAGCCAAAGGTTGACTAGCGGGAAGGAAGGGTTTACCTACGAGCAGTACTTC; cdr3_aa: CASSQRLTSGKEGFTYEQYF
v_call: TRBV2; clone_size: -; j_call: TRBJ2-1; d_call: TRBD2; cdr3_nt: TGTGCCAGCAGTGATAGGGCGGGAGCGGCGGATGAGCAGTTCTTC; cdr3_aa: CASSDRAGAADEQFF
v_call: TRBV19; clone_size: few; j_call: TRBJ2-2; d_call: -; cdr3_nt: TGTGCCAGTAGTATACAGAACACCGGGGAGCTGTTTTTT; cdr3_aa: CASSIQNTGELFF
v_call: TRBV5-1; clone_size: -; j_call: TRBJ2-7; d_call: TRBD2; cdr3_nt: TGCGCCAGCAGCTCGTCATGGACTAGCGGGAGGGACGAGCAGTACTTC; cdr3_aa: CASSSSWTSGRDEQYF
v_call: TRBV6-4; clone_size: -; j_call: TRBJ2-3; d_call: TRBD2; cdr3_nt: TGTGCCAGCAGTCCGACTAGCGGGGAATACACAGATACGCAGTATTTT; cdr3_aa: CASSPTSGEYTDTQYF
v_call: TRBV7-6; clone_size: -; j_call: TRBJ2-2; d_call: TRBD2; cdr3_nt: TGTGCCAGCAGCTTTAGCGGGAGTTACACCGGGGAGCTGTTTTTT; cdr3_aa: CASSFSGSYTGELFF
v_call: TRBV10-1; clone_size: -; j_call: TRBJ1-5; d_call: -; cdr3_nt: TGCGCCAGCAGTGAGGGGGCCCCGAATCAGCCCCAGCATTTT; cdr3_aa: CASSEGAPNQPQHF
v_call: TRBV10-2; clone_size: -; j_call: TRBJ2-1; d_call: TRBD2; cdr3_nt: TGCGCCAGCAAGGGGACTAGCGGCTACAATGAGCAGTTCTTC; cdr3_aa: CASKGTSGYNEQFF
v_call: TRBV29-1; clone_size: -; j_call: TRBJ2-5; d_call: -; cdr3_nt: TGCAGCTCTCGAGTTGTGGAGACCCAGTACTTC; cdr3_aa: CSSRVVETQYF
v_call: TRBV7-9; clone_size: -; j_call: TRBJ2-3; d_call: TRBD2; cdr3_nt: TGTGCCAGCAGCTCCGGGACTAGCGGGAGGATCCATAACACAGATACGCAGTATTTT; cdr3_aa: CASSSGTSGRIHNTDTQYF
v_call: TRBV7-9; clone_size: -; j_call: TRBJ2-1; d_call: TRBD2; cdr3_nt: TGTGCCAGCAGCTCGTTCTCTAGCGGGAGTAATGAGCAGTTCTTC; cdr3_aa: CASSSFSSGSNEQFF
v_call: TRBV9; clone_size: once; j_call: TRBJ2-3; d_call: TRBD2; cdr3_nt: TGTGCCAGCAGTTTAGCGGGTAGAGGCGAAGATACGCAGTATTTT; cdr3_aa: CASSLAGRGEDTQYF
v_call: TRBV10-1; clone_size: -; j_call: TRBJ2-2; d_call: -; cdr3_nt: TGCGCCAGCAGCTTAGTAGTCACCGGGGAGCTGTTTTTT; cdr3_aa: CASSLVVTGELFF
v_call: TRBV30; clone_size: -; j_call: TRBJ2-5; d_call: TRBD1; cdr3_nt: TGTGCCTGGACCCTAAAACAGGGGTTCCCAGAGACCCAGTACTTC; cdr3_aa: CAWTLKQGFPETQYF
v_call: TRBV18; clone_size: -; j_call: TRBJ2-7; d_call: TRBD1; cdr3_nt: TGTGCCAGCTCACCACTTACAGGGGGCGGCGAGCAGTACTTC; cdr3_aa: CASSPLTGGGEQYF
v_call: TRBV30; clone_size: -; j_call: TRBJ1-4; d_call: TRBD1; cdr3_nt: TGTGCCTGGAACCAGCAGGGGGCAGGGTTTGAAAAACTGTTTTTT; cdr3_aa: CAWNQQGAGFEKLFF
v_call: TRBV5-1; clone_size: once; j_call: TRBJ2-7; d_call: TRBD2; cdr3_nt: TGCGCCAGCAGCTTGGGAGGGACTAGAAGCGAGCAGTACTTC; cdr3_aa: CASSLGGTRSEQYF
v_call: TRBV27; clone_size: -; j_call: TRBJ1-1; d_call: -; cdr3_nt: TGTGCCAGCAGATCAAACACTGAAGCTTTCTTT; cdr3_aa: CASRSNTEAFF
v_call: TRBV9; clone_size: -; j_call: TRBJ1-5; d_call: TRBD1; cdr3_nt: TGTGCCAGCACCCCAGGCGGACAGGACAATCAGCCCCAGCATTTT; cdr3_aa: CASTPGGQDNQPQHF
v_call: TRBV28; clone_size: -; j_call: TRBJ1-2; d_call: TRBD1; cdr3_nt: TGTGCCAGCAGTTTACTCGGGACAGGGAAGGGCTACACCTTC; cdr3_aa: CASSLLGTGKGYTF
v_call: TRBV2; clone_size: -; j_call: TRBJ1-4; d_call: -; cdr3_nt: TGTGCCAGCAGAATCAGGGAAACTAATGAAAAACTGTTTTTT; cdr3_aa: CASRIRETNEKLFF
v_call: TRBV10-3; clone_size: few; j_call: TRBJ1-4; d_call: -; cdr3_nt: TGTGCCATCAGTGATCAGGATTCGGATGCAACTAATGAAAAACTGTTTTTT; cdr3_aa: CAISDQDSDATNEKLFF
v_call: TRBV2; clone_size: -; j_call: TRBJ1-2; d_call: -; cdr3_nt: TGTGCCAGCAGTGACCCGGGTCATAACTATGGCTACACCTTC; cdr3_aa: CASSDPGHNYGYTF
v_call: TRBV9; clone_size: once; j_call: TRBJ2-2; d_call: TRBD2; cdr3_nt: TGTGCCAGCAGCGGTGCTAGCGGGACTAAGCCCGGGGAGCTGTTTTTT; cdr3_aa: CASSGASGTKPGELFF
v_call: TRBV6-5; clone_size: -; j_call: TRBJ1-4; d_call: TRBD1; cdr3_nt: TGTGCCAGCAGTTCCGGACAGGGGGGAACTAATGAAAAACTGTTTTTT; cdr3_aa: CASSSGQGGTNEKLFF
v_call: TRBV2; clone_size: once; j_call: TRBJ2-3; d_call: TRBD1; cdr3_nt: TGTGCCAGCAGTATGACAGGGGGCCTAGGGACGCAGTATTTT; cdr3_aa: CASSMTGGLGTQYF
v_call: TRBV27; clone_size: -; j_call: TRBJ1-5; d_call: TRBD1; cdr3_nt: TGTGCCAGCAGTTTATTCCCGGGGACAGGGGTTGGATATCAGCCCCAGCATTTT; cdr3_aa: CASSLFPGTGVGYQPQHF
v_call: TRBV5-4; clone_size: -; j_call: TRBJ2-2; d_call: TRBD2; cdr3_nt: TGTGCCAGCAGCTTAGCGGGAGGGCCCAACACCGGGGAGCTGTTTTTT; cdr3_aa: CASSLAGGPNTGELFF
v_call: TRBV19; clone_size: -; j_call: TRBJ2-1; d_call: -; cdr3_nt: TGTGCCAGTAGTGCCTTGCAGGGCTTCAGCTCCTACAATGAGCAGTTCTTC; cdr3_aa: CASSALQGFSSYNEQFF
v_call: TRBV15; clone_size: -; j_call: TRBJ2-5; d_call: TRBD1; cdr3_nt: TGTGCCACCAGCAGAGCCACCGGACAGGGGGGAGAGACCCAGTACTTC; cdr3_aa: CATSRATGQGGETQYF
v_call: TRBV5-8; clone_size: once; j_call: TRBJ2-1; d_call: -; cdr3_nt: TGTGCCAGCAGCGGCGGGACGGATACACTCCAATCCTACAATGAGCAGTTCTTC; cdr3_aa: CASSGGTDTLQSYNEQFF